These 15 T cell receptor beta chains were sequenced from one sample in a study of OX40 agonist ivuxolimab in advanced cancers. Repertoires were generated with immunoSEQ multiplex PCR, while TCRdb's copy carries only in-frame clones and drops some. The data hold just over 60,000 clones, with 75% to 95% observed a single time. The sample here was CD4+ or CD8+ T cells sorted from blood, taken in a trial of the OX40 agonist ivuxolimab. These receptors came from an adult with an advanced solid tumor such as melanoma, head and neck, liver or kidney cancer.

This chain uses TRBV6-6 with TRBJ2-5; 7 bases fit TRBD1. The CDR3 sequence is 16 residues long. The germline V gene has CDR1 MNHNY and CDR2 SVGAGI (reference sequence). V shed 5 bases, J shed 5 bases, and the junction held 14 bases outside the gene matches. CDR3 DNA sequence: TGTGCCAGCAGTCATACACTAAACAGGGGTGGTGAGACCCAGTACTTC. Amino acids: CASSHTLNRGGETQYF.

The genes are TRBV27 and TRBJ1-5; D may be TRBD1 (6 bases). The CDR3 is 17 residues long. The V end lost 3 bases, the J end lost 0 bases, and 15 bases lay between the germline ends. Germline-derived CDR1 and CDR2 are MNHEY and SMNVEV (reference sequence). CDR3 nucleotides: TGTGCCAGCAGTTTCCTCGGGACACTAGCTAGCAATCAGCCCCAGCATTTT. This codes for CASSFLGTLASNQPQHF.

The chain couples TRBV6-1 to TRBJ2-1; D gene ambiguous. This CDR3 is 11 amino acids long. CDR1 and CDR2 (germline): MNHNS, SASEGT. Deletions cut 6 bases from V and 9 bases from J, with 9 bases between. This CDR3 is CASSWSPEQFF. The CDR3 coding sequence is TGTGCCAGCAGCTGGAGCCCTGAGCAGTTCTTC.

This clone was detected only once. The chain uses TRBV7-2 and TRBJ2-1, with unresolved D. This CDR3 comprises 15 residues. Germline values: CDR1 SGHTA, CDR2 FQGNSA. V gave up 6 bases and J gave up 0 bases, with 12 bases separating them. The CDR3 is CASSRYSNSYNEQFF. The CDR3 region has the DNA TGTGCCAGCAGTCGTTACAGCAACTCCTACAATGAGCAGTTCTTC.

The chain couples TRBV7-6 to TRBJ2-7; 7 nucleotides agree with TRBD1. The V segment lost 5 bases and the J segment 1 base; nucleotides outside the gene matches: 8. The CDR3 is 15 amino acids. The germline gives CDR1 SGHVS, CDR2 FNYEAQ. The CDR3 sequence: CASSPGDRESYEQYF. The CDR3 DNA reads as TGTGCCAGCAGCCCCGGAGACAGGGAGTCCTACGAGCAGTACTTC.

The J gene is TRBJ1-3, the V gene TRBV23-1; 10 positions match TRBD1. TRBV23-1 is flagged as an ORF with uncertain function. The CDR3 contains 15 residues. With V trimmed by 8 bases and J by 1 base, 5 bases remained unmatched. The CDR3 loop reads CASGDRGKSGNTIYF. DNA for the CDR3: TGCGCCAGCGGGGACAGGGGTAAATCTGGAAACACCATATATTTT.

This chain links TRBV2 with TRBJ2-2; perhaps D is TRBD1 or TRBD2 (6 bases each). The V gene's germline CDR1 is SNHLY and CDR2 FYNNEI. V was shortened by 8 bases and J by 5 bases, with 18 bases between the two germline ends. The CDR3 consists of 15 residues. The CDR3 DNA is TGTGCCAGCGGGGGCCTCGGAGGGGAGACCGGGGAGCTGTTTTTT. Protein sequence: CASGGLGGETGELFF.

V gene TRBV7-6 combines with J gene TRBJ1-6, with D perhaps matching TRBD1 (5 bases). The CDR3 sequence is 16 residues long. Trimming stripped 5 bases from V and 9 bases from J, with 20 bases between. The V gene's germline CDR1 is SGHVS and CDR2 FNYEAQ. CDR3 DNA sequence: TGTGCCAGCAGCCCTACGGCAGGGCCTACCGTTTCACCCCTCCACTTT. It translates to CASSPTAGPTVSPLHF.

The chain employs TRBV7-2 and TRBJ2-3; D tentatively fits TRBD1 or TRBD2 (5 bases each). Deletions cut 0 bases from V and 4 bases from J, with 17 bases between. The V gene's germline CDR1 is SGHTA and CDR2 FQGNSA. This CDR3 region has 17 residues. CDR3 protein: CASSLADYQGVADTQYF. For the CDR3, the DNA is TGTGCCAGCAGCTTAGCCGACTACCAGGGCGTGGCAGATACGCAGTATTTT.

The chain combines TRBV19 with TRBJ2-7; TRBD1 matches 9 bases. The V gene's germline CDR1 is LNHDA and CDR2 SQIVND (reference sequence). The length of the CDR3 is 14 residues. The V segment lost 1 base and the J segment 6 bases; nucleotides outside the gene matches: 4. Here the CDR3 DNA reads TGTGCCAGTAGTATAGTACAGGGGGCATCCGAGCAGTACTTC. Translating it yields CASSIVQGASEQYF.

This chain connects TRBV2 to TRBJ1-5; D perhaps matches TRBD1 (5 bases). This CDR3 is 13 amino acids long. V lost 9 bases and J 7 bases, leaving 16 bases between the germline ends. Per germline, CDR1 SNHLY and CDR2 FYNNEI. CDR3 coding DNA: TGTGCCAGTAAACTCAGGGTAGGGCAGCCCCAGCATTTT. It yields the protein CASKLRVGQPQHF. Complete variable domain (other parts from reference TRBV2 and TRBJ1-5): EPEVTQTPSHQVTQMGQEVILRCVPISNHLYFYWYRQILGQKVEFLVSFYNNEISEKSEIFDDQFSVERPDGSNFTLKIRSTKLEDSAMYFCASKLRVGQPQHFGDGTRLSIL.

V usage is TRBV6-1 and J usage is TRBJ2-7, with D unclear. CDR1 and CDR2 (germline): MNHNS, SASEGT. The CDR3 has 13 residues. Trimming stripped 7 bases from V and 3 bases from J, with 13 bases between. CDR3 loop: CASKGSSYYEQYF. The CDR3 nucleotides read TGTGCCAGCAAGGGCAGCTCGTACTACGAGCAGTACTTC.

The chain links TRBV18 to TRBJ2-7; D possibly corresponds to TRBD1 (5 bases). The CDR3 is 15 amino acids. Germline CDR1 KGHSH, CDR2 LQKENI. The V gene lost 2 bases and the J gene lost 3 bases, with 14 bases spanning the gap. DNA for the CDR3: TGTGCCAGCTCACCATATCGGACAAACCTCTACGAGCAGTACTTC. This translates into CASSPYRTNLYEQYF.

J is TRBJ2-7 and V is TRBV6-5; 7 nucleotides line up with TRBD2. CDR1 is MNHEY, CDR2 SVGAGI, per germline. The V gene end was trimmed by 8 bases and the J gene end by 5 bases; junction bases not matched to a gene: 12. The CDR3 is 14 residues long. CDR3 DNA sequence: TGTGCCAGCTGCTGGGGGGGAACGAAAAACGAGCAGTACTTC. Translated, it gives CASCWGGTKNEQYF.

The count of this clone is one. The V and J genes are TRBV7-6 and TRBJ2-6; no clear D gene. The CDR3 runs to 18 residues. The germline V and J ends were trimmed by 0 bases and 1 base, with 13 bases remaining between them. Germline V gene lookup returns CDR1 SGHVS and CDR2 FNYEAQ. The CDR3 reads CASSLAPAPLSGANVLTF. The CDR3 region has the DNA TGTGCCAGCAGCTTAGCCCCCGCCCCCCTGTCTGGGGCCAACGTCCTGACTTTC.